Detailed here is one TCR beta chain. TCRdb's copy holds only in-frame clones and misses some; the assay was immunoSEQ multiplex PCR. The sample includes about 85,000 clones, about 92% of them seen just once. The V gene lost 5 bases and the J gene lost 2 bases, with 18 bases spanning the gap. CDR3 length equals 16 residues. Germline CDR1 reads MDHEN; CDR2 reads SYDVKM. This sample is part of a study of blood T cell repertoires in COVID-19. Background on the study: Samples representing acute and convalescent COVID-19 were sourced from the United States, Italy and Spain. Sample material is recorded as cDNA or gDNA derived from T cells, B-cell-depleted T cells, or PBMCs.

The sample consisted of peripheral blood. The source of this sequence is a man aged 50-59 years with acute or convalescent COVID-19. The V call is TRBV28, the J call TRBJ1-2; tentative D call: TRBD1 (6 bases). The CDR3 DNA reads TGTGCCAGCAGTAATGACAGGAAAGGGATGAACTATGGCTACACCTTC. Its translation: CASSNDRKGMNYGYTF.